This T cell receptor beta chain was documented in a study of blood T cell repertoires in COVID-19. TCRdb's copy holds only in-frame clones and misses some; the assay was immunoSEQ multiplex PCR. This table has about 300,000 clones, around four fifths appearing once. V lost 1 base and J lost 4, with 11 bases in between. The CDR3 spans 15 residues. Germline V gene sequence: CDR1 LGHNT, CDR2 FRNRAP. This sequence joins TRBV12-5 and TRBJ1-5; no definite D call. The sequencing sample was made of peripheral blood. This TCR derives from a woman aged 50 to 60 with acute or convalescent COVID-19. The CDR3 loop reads CASGLGAPQNQPQHF. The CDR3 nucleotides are TGTGCTAGTGGTTTGGGCGCTCCCCAAAATCAGCCCCAGCATTTT.